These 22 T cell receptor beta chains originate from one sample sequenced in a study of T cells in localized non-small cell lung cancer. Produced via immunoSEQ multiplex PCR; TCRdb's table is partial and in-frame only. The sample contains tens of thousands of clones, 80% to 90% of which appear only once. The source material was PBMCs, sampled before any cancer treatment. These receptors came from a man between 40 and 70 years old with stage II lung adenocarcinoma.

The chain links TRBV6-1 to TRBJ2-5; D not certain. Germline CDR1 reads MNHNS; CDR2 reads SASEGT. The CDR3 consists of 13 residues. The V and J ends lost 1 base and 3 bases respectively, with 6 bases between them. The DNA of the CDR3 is TGTGCCAGCAGTGAAGTATTGAAAGAGACCCAGTACTTC. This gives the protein CASSEVLKETQYF.

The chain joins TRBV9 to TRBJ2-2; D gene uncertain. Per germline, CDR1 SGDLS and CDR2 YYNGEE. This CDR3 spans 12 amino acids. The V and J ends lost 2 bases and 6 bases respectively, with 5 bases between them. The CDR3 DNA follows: TGTGCCAGCAGCGTTGAGGCCGGGGAGCTGTTTTTT. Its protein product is CASSVEAGELFF.

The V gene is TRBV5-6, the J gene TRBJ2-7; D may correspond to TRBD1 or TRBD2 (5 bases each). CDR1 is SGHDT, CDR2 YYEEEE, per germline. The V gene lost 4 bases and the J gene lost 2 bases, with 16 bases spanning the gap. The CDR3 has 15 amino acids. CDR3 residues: CASSPGARATYEQYF. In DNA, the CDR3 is TGTGCCAGCAGCCCCGGGGCGCGGGCCACCTACGAGCAGTACTTC. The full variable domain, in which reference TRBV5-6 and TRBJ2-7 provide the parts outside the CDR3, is DAGVTQSPTHLIKTRGQQVTLRCSPKSGHDTVSWYQQALGQGPQFIFQYYEEEERQRGNFPDRFSGHQFPNYSSELNVNALLLGDSALYLCASSPGARATYEQYFGPGTRLTVT.

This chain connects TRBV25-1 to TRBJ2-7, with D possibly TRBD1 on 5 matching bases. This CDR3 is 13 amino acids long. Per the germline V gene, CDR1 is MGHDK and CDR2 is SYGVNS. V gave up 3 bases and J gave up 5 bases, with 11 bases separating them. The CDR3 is CASSEAGPHEQYF. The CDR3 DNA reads TGTGCCAGCAGTGAGGCAGGGCCCCACGAGCAGTACTTC.

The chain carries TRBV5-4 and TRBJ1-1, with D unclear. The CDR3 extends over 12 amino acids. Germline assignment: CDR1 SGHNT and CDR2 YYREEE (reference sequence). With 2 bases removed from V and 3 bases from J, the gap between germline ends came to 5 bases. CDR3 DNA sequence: TGTGCCAGCAGCTTAAGGGACACTGAAGCTTTCTTT. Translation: CASSLRDTEAFF.

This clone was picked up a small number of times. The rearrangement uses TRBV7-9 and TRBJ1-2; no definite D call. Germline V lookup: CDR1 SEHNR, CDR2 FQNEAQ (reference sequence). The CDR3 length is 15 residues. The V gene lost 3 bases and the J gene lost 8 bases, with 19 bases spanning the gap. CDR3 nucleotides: TGTGCCAGCAGCTTCTTTGACCCTACCACGAGGGGCTACACCTTC. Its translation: CASSFFDPTTRGYTF.

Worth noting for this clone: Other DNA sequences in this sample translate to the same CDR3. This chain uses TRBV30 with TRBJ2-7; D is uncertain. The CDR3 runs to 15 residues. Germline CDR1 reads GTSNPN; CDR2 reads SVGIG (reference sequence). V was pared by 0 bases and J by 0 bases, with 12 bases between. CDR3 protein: CAWSVLGGISYEQYF. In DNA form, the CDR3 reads TGTGCCTGGAGTGTACTGGGTGGGATCTCCTACGAGCAGTACTTC.

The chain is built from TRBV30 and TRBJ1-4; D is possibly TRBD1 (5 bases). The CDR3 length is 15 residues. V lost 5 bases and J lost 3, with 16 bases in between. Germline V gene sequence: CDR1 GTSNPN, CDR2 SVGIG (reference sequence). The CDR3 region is CAWGAGSSANEKLFF. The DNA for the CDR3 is TGTGCCTGGGGGGCGGGTTCCTCGGCTAATGAAAAACTGTTTTTT.

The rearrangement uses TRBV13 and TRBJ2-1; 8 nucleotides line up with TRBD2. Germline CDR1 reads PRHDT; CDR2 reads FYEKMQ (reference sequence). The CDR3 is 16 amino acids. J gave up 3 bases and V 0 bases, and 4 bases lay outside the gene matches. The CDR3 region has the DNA TGTGCCAGCAGCTTAGGAGGGGCGGGAGGCTACAATGAGCAGTTCTTC. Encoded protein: CASSLGGAGGYNEQFF.

The DNA of the CDR3 is TGTGCCAGCAGTTTAATTCGGGCAGACACTGAAGCTTTCTTT. Its translation is CASSLIRADTEAFF. This chain uses TRBV27 with TRBJ1-1; D gene uncertain. Germline assignment: CDR1 MNHEY and CDR2 SMNVEV (reference sequence). This CDR3 region has 14 residues. V lost 2 bases, J lost 3 bases, and 10 bases lay in between.

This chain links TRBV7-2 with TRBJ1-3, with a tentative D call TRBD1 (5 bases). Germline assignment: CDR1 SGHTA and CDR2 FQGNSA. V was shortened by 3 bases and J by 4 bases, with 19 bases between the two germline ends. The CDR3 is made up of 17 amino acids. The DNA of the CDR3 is TGTGCCAGCAGCTTTCCGGGACGGCCGGCGGAGGGAAACACCATATATTTT. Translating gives CASSFPGRPAEGNTIYF.

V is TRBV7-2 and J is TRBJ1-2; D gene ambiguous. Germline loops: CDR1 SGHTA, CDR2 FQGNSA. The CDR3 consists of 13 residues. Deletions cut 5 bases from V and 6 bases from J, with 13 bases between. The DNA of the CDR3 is TGTGCCAGCAGCCTTGACCCCTCGAATGGCTACACCTTC. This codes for CASSLDPSNGYTF. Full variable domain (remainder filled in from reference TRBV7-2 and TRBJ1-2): GAGVSQSPSNKVTEKGKDVELRCDPISGHTALYWYRQSLGQGLEFLIYFQGNSAPDKSGLPSDRFSAERTGGSVSTLTIQRTQQEDSAVYLCASSLDPSNGYTFGSGTRLTVV.

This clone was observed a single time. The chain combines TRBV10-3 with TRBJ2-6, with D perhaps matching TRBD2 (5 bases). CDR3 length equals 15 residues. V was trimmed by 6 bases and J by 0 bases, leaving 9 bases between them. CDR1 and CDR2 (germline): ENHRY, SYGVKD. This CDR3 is CAISPGGSGANVLTF. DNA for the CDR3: TGTGCCATCAGCCCAGGAGGCTCTGGGGCCAACGTCCTGACTTTC.

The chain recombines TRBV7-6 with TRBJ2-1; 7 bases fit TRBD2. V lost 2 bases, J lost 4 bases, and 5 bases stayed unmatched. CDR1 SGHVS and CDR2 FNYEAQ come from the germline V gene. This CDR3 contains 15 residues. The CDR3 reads CASSLLAERYNEQFF. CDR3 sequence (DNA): TGTGCCAGCAGCTTACTAGCGGAGAGGTACAATGAGCAGTTCTTC.

As DNA, the CDR3 is TGTGCCAGCAGTCGACGGGACGGCATTGAAGCTTTCTTT. Protein product: CASSRRDGIEAFF. The gene calls are TRBV6-1 and TRBJ1-1, with D possibly matching TRBD1 (5 bases). Germline CDR1 reads MNHNS; CDR2 reads SASEGT. V shed 5 bases and J shed 7 bases, with 14 bases lying between them. This CDR3 has 13 amino acids.

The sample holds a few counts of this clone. The DNA of the CDR3 is TGTGCCAGCAGATTGACAGGGGCGGGGGAGACCCAGTACTTC. Its protein is CASRLTGAGETQYF. This chain joins TRBV6-1 and TRBJ2-5; TRBD1 matches 8 bases. The trim removed 6 bases at V and 5 bases at J, leaving 8 bases unmatched. Germline assignment: CDR1 MNHNS and CDR2 SASEGT. This CDR3 has 14 residues.

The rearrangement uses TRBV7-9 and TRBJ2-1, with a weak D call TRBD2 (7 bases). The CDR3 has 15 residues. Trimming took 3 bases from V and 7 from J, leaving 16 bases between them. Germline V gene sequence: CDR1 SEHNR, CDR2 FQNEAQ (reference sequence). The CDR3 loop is CASSFGPRGGNEQFF. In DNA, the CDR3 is TGTGCCAGCAGCTTTGGACCGAGGGGGGGAAATGAGCAGTTCTTC.

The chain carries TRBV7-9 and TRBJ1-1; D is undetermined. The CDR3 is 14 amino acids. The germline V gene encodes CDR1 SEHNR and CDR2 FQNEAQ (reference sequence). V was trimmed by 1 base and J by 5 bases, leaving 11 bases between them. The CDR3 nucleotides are TGTGCCAGCAGCTTAGATGGACCGAGGACTGAAGCTTTCTTT. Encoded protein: CASSLDGPRTEAFF.

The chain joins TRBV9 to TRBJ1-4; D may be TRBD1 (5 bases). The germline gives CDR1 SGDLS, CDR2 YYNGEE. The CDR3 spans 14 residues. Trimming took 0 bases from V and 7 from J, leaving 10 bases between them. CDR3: CASSVATGPEKLFF. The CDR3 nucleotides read TGTGCCAGCAGCGTAGCTACAGGCCCTGAAAAACTGTTTTTT.

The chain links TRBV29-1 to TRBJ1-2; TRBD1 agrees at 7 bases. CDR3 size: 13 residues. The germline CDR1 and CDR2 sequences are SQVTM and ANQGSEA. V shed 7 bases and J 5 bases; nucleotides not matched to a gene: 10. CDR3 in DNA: TGCAGCGCCCTAGGCGGGACAGTTTATGGCTACACCTTC. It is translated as CSALGGTVYGYTF.

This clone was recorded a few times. As DNA, the CDR3 is TGTGCCAGCAGCCCCCGACAGGCTTCCAACACTGAAGCTTTCTTT. Translated: CASSPRQASNTEAFF. V and J are TRBV6-6 and TRBJ1-1; perhaps TRBD1 as D (6 bases). The germline V gene has CDR1 MNHNY and CDR2 SVGAGI (reference sequence). The CDR3 is 15 residues long. Between the trimmed V and J ends, which lost 6 bases and 2 bases, there was a span of 16 bases.

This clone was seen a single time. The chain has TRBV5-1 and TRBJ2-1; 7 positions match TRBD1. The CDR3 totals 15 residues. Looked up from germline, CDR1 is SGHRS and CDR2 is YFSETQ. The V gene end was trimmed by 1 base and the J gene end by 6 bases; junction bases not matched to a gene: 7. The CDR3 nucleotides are TGCGCCAGCAGCTTGAGGTCAGGGGGACCCAATGAGCAGTTCTTC. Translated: CASSLRSGGPNEQFF.